Reported below is one TCR beta chain. The target antigen is unknown. The entry originates in a study of blood T cells in healthy people across ages. The study's findings and limits: Donor CMV status was unknown, possibly confounding expanded clonotype changes. Investigators treated diversity estimates from one million T cells as underestimates.

The second PCR ran roughly 7 to 12 cycles with a sample-barcoded 5' primer and J-beta primers. Each TCR beta cDNA got a 12-nucleotide random molecular identifier. Each CDR3 protein gets one entry after TCRdb re-called the 5' RACE reads with MiXCR. The sample holds 980,000 or so distinct CDR3 sequences; around 46% are singletons and the top ten take 10% to 15%. Germline CDR1 SGHTA, CDR2 FQGNSA. Trimming shortened V by 5 bases and J by 4 bases, and 15 bases separated the two germline ends. The CDR3 has 16 residues. The sequence came from a man between 25 and 39 years old in good health. This chain links TRBV7-2 with TRBJ2-6, with D possibly matching TRBD2 (6 bases). The sample consisted of blood. CDR3 sequence reads: CASSRGGGAGANVLTF. CDR3 in DNA: TGTGCCAGCAGCAGGGGCGGCGGGGCAGGGGCCAACGTCCTGACTTTC.